The entry that follows covers one T cell receptor (beta chain) sequence. The data derive from a study of T cells in narcolepsy. Method: immunoSEQ multiplex PCR; TCRdb's copy keeps in-frame clones and lacks some. The table records approximately 30,000 clones, 70% to 85% of them present only once. The CDR3 length is 14 residues. Germline V gives CDR1 SGDLS, CDR2 YYNGEE. V shed 4 bases and J shed 5 bases, with 15 bases lying between them. Sequences were obtained from CD45RA- memory CD4+ T cells from PBMCs. This TCR was recovered from a human donor with narcolepsy. This sequence joins TRBV9 and TRBJ1-1; D possibly corresponds to TRBD1 (5 bases). CDR3 in DNA: TGTGCCAGCAGCTCGGGGGAGGGAAGGACTGAAGCTTTCTTT. This gives the protein CASSSGEGRTEAFF.